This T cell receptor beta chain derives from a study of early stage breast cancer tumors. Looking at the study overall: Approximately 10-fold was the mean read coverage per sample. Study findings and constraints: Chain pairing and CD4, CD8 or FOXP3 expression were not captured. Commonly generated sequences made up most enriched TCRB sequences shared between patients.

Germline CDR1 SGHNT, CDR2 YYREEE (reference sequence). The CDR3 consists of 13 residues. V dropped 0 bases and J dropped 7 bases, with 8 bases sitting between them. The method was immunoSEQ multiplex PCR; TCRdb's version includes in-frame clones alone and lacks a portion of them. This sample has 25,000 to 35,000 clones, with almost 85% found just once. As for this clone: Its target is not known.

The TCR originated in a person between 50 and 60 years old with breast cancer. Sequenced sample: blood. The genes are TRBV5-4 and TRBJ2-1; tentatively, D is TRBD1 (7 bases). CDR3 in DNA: TGTGCCAGCAGCTTGGCAGGGGGGAATGAGCAGTTCTTC. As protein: CASSLAGGNEQFF.